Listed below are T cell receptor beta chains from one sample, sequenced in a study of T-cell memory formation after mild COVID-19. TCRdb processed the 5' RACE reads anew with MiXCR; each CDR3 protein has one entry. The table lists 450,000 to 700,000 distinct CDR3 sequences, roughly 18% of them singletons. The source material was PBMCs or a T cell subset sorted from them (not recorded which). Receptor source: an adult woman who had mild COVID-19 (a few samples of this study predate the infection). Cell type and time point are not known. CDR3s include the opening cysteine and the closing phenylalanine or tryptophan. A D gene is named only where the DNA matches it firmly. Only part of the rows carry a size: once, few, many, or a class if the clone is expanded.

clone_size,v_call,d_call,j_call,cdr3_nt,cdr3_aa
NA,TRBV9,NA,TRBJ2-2,TGTGCCAGCAGCGTCGGAGGGGCAAACACCGGGGAGCTGTTTTTT,CASSVGGANTGELFF
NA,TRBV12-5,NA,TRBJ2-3,TGTGCTAGTGGAGAAGGGGTTACGCAGTATTTT,CASGEGVTQYF
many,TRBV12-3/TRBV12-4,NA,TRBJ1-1,TGTGCCAGCAGTTTCAGGGGTAGCACTGAAGCTTTCTTT,CASSFRGSTEAFF
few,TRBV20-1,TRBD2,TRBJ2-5,TGCAGTGCTAGAACGGTAGCGGGAAACCAAGAGACCCAGTACTTC,CSARTVAGNQETQYF
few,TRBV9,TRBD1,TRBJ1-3,TGTGCCAGCAGCCAAAGAATAAGACAGGGAAGGCCTGGAAACACCATATATTTT,CASSQRIRQGRPGNTIYF
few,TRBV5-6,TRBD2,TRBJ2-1,TGTGCCAGCAGCCCGGGACTAGCGGGGGTGACATTCTACAATGAGCAGTTCTTC,CASSPGLAGVTFYNEQFF
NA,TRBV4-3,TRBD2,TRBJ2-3,TGCGCCAGCAGCCAAGAGACTAGCGGGACATCCACAGATACGCAGTATTTT,CASSQETSGTSTDTQYF
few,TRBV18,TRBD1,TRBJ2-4,TGTGCCAGCTCACTTGACAGGGGCGCCAAAAACATTCAGTACTTC,CASSLDRGAKNIQYF
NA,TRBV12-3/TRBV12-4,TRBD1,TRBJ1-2,TGTGCCAGCAGCCACCACAGGGGGTTCGTCTATGGCTACACCTTC,CASSHHRGFVYGYTF
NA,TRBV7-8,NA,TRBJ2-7,TGTGCCAGCACCTTACAGCGAATCCCCTACGAGCAGTACTTC,CASTLQRIPYEQYF
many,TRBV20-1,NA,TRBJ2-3,TGCAGTGCCAAACCGGGACTCGGGCTTGATACGCAGTATTTT,CSAKPGLGLDTQYF
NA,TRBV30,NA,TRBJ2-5,TGTGCCTGGAGTTCTAGCGCCCAAGAGACCCAGTACTTC,CAWSSSAQETQYF
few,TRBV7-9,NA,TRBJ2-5,TGTGCCAGCAGCCGTCCGGGCCGGGTTGAGACCCAGTACTTC,CASSRPGRVETQYF
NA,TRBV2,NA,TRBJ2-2,TGTGCCAGCAGTGGGGTACCCTCGGGGAACACCGGGGAGCTGTTTTTT,CASSGVPSGNTGELFF
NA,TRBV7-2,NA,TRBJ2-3,TGTGCCAGCAGCCGTATCGGGGGCACAGATACGCAGTATTTT,CASSRIGGTDTQYF
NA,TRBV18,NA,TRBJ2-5,TGTGCCAGCTCAGCGGGACCCGCGTGGGAGACCCAGTACTTC,CASSAGPAWETQYF
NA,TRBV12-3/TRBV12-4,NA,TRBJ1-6,TGTGCCAGCACCCTTAGGTGGGGCCCCCACCAAAGGAATTCACCCCTCCACTTT,CASTLRWGPHQRNSPLHF
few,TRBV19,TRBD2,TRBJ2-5,TGTGCCAGTAGTTCTCGGGAGGCGGAGACCCAGTACTTC,CASSSREAETQYF
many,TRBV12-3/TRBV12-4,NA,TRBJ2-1,TGTGCCAGCAGTTTAGAGGGAGGATGGAATGAGCAGTTCTTC,CASSLEGGWNEQFF
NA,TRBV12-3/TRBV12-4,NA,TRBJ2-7,TGTGCCAGCAGGTGGGACACTTCGGGGGAGCAGTACTTC,CASRWDTSGEQYF
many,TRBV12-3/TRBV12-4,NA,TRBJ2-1,TGTGCCAGCAGTCCGACTCAACAGGGTCGGCACAATGAGCAGTTCTTC,CASSPTQQGRHNEQFF
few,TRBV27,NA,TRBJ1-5,TGTGCCAGCAAAATGTGGGGAGGTAGCAATCAGCCCCAGCATTTT,CASKMWGGSNQPQHF
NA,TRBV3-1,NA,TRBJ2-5,TGTGCCAGCAGCCTTTTGGACCGTCAGCGGGAGACCCAGTACTTC,CASSLLDRQRETQYF
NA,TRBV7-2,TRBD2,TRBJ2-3,TGTGCCAGCAGCCACGGACTAGCGGGTTCTAGCACAGATACGCAGTATTTT,CASSHGLAGSSTDTQYF
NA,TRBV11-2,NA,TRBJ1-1,TGTGCCAGCAGCCTCCGAGGTCGTGGAAACATGAACACTGAAGCTTTCTTT,CASSLRGRGNMNTEAFF